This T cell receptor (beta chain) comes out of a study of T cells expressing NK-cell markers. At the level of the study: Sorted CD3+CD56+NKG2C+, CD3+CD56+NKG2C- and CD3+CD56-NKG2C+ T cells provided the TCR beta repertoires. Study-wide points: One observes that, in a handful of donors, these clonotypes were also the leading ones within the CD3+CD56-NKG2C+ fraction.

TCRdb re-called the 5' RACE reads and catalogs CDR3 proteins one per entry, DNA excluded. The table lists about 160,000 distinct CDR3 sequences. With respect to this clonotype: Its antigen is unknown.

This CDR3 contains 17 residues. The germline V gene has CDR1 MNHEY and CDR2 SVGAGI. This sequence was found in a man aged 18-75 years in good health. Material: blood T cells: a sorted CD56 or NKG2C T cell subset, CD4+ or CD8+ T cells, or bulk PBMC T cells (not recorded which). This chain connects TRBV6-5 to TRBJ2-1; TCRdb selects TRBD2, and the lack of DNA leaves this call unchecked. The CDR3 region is CASSYYNSGGGGNEQFF.